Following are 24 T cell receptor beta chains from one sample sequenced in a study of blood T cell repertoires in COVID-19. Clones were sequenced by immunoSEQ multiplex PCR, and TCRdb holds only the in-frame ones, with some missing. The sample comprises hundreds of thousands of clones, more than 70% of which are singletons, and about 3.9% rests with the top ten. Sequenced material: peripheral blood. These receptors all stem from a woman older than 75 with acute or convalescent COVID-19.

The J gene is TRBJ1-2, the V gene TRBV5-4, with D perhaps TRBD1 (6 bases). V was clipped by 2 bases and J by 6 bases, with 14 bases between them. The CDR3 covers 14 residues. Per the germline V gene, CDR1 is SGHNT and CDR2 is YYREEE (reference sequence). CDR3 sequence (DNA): TGTGCCAGCAGCTTAACAGGGTTGGAAAATGGCTACACCTTC. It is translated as CASSLTGLENGYTF.

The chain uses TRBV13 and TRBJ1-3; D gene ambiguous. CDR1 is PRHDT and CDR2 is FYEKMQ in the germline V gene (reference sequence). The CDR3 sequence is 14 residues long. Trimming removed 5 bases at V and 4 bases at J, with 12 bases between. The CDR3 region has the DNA TGTGCCAGCAGCACTCAGGCCGCGGGAAACACCATATATTTT. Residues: CASSTQAAGNTIYF.

The CDR3 protein is CASSTMTGGKSEAFF. In DNA, the CDR3 is TGTGCCAGCAGCACCATGACAGGGGGCAAATCTGAAGCTTTCTTT. The chain recombines TRBV7-2 with TRBJ1-1; 10 positions match TRBD1. This CDR3 comprises 15 residues. Per germline, CDR1 SGHTA and CDR2 FQGNSA. Trimming cost V 5 bases and J 6 bases; bases outside gene matches: 9.

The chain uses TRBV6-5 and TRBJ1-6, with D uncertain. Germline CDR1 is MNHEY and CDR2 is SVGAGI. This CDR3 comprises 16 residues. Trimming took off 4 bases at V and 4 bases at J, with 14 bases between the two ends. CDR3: CASSSLKQRYNSPLHF. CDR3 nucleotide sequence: TGTGCCAGCAGTTCCCTTAAACAACGATATAATTCACCCCTCCACTTT.

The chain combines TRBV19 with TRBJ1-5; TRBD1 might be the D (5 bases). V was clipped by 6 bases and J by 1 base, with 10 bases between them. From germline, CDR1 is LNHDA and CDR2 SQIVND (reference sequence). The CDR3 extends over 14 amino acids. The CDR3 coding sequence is TGTGCCAGTAGAAGGCAGGGCAGCAATCAGCCCCAGCATTTT. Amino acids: CASRRQGSNQPQHF.

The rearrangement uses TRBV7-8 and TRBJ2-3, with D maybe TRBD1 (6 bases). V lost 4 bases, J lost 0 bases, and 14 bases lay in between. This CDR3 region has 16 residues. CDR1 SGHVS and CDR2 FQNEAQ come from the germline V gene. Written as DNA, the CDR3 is TGTGCCAGCAGCTACGGACAGTCCCTCAGCACAGATACGCAGTATTTT. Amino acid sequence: CASSYGQSLSTDTQYF.

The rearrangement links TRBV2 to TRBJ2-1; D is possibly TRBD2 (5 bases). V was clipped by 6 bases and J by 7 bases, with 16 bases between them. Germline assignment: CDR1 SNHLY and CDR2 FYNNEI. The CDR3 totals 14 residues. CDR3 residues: CASRVEALRNEQFF. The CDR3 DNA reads TGTGCCAGCAGGGTGGAGGCTTTGAGGAATGAGCAGTTCTTC.

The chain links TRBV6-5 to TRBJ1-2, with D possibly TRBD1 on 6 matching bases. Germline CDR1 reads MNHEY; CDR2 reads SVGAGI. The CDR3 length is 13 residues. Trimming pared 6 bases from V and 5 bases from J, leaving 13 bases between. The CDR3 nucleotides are TGTGCCAGCAGCCGAACAGGGATTTATGGCTACACCTTC. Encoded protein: CASSRTGIYGYTF.

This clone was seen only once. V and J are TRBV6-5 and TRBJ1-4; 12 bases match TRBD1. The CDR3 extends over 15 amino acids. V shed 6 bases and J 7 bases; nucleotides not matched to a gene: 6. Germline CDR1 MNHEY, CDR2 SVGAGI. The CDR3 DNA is TGTGCCAGCAGCGGCCGGGACAGGGGGCCTGAAAAACTGTTTTTT. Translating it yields CASSGRDRGPEKLFF.

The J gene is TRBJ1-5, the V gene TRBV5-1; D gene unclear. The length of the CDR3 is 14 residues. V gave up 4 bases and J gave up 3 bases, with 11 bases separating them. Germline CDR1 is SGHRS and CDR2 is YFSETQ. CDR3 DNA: TGCGCCAGCAGCCCTGGCACCCTCAATCAGCCCCAGCATTTT. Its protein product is CASSPGTLNQPQHF.

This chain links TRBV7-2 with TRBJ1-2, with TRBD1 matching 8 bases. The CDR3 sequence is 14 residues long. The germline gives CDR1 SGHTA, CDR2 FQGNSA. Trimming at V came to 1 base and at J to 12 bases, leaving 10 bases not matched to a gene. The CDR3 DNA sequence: TGTGCCAGCAGCTTAGGGGGCAGGGGGCCTGATCACACCTTC. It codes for CASSLGGRGPDHTF.

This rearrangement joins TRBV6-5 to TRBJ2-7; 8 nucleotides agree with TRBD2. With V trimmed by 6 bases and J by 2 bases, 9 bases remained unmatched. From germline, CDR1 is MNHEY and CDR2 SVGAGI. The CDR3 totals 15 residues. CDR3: CASSLGGAKPYEQYF. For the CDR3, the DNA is TGTGCCAGCAGCCTCGGGGGGGCAAAACCCTACGAGCAGTACTTC.

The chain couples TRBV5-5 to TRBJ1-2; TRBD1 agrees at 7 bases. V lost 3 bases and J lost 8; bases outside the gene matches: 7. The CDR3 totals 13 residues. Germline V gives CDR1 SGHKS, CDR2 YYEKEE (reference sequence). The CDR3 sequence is CASSSSGGLGYTF. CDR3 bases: TGTGCCAGCAGCTCCTCAGGGGGATTGGGCTACACCTTC. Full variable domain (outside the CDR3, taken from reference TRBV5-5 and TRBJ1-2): DAGVTQSPTHLIKTRGQQVTLRCSPISGHKSVSWYQQVLGQGPQFIFQYYEKEERGRGNFPDRFSARQFPNYSSELNVNALLLGDSALYLCASSSSGGLGYTFGSGTRLTVV.

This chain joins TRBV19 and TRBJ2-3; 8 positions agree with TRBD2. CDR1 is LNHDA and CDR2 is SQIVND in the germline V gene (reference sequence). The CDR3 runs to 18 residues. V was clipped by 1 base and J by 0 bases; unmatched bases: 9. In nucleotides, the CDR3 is TGTGCCAGTAGTATAGTTGAAACTAGCGGTTCTAGCACAGATACGCAGTATTTT. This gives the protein CASSIVETSGSSTDTQYF.

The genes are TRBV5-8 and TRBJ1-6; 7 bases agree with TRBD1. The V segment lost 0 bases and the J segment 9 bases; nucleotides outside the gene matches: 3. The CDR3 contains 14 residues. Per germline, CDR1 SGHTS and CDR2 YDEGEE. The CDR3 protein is CASSLGQGGSPLHF. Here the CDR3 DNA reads TGTGCCAGCAGCTTGGGACAGGGAGGTTCACCCCTCCACTTT.

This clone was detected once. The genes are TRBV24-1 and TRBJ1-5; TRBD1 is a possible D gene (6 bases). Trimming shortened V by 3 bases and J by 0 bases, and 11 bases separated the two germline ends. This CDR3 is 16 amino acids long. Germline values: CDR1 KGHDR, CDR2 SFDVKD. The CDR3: CATSDPTGLSNQPQHF. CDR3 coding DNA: TGTGCCACCAGTGATCCGACAGGCCTTAGCAATCAGCCCCAGCATTTT.

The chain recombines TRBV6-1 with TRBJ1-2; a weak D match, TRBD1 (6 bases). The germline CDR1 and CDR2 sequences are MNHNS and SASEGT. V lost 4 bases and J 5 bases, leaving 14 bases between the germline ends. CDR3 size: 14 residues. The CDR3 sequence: CASSVAGRGYGYTF. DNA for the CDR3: TGTGCCAGCAGTGTAGCGGGAAGGGGGTATGGCTACACCTTC.

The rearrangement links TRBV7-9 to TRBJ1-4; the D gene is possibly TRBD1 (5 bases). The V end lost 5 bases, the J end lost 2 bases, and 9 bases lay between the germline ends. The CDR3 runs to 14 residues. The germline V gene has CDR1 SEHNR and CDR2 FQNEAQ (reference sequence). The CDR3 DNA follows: TGTGCCAGCAGCCCAGGGTTGACTAATGAAAAACTGTTTTTT. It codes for CASSPGLTNEKLFF.

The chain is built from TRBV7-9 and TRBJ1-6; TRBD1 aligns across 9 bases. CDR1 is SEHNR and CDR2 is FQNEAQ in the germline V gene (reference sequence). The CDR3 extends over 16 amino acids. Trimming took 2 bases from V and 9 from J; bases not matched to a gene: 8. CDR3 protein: CASSLKGQGWGSPLHF. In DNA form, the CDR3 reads TGTGCCAGCAGCTTAAAGGGACAGGGATGGGGTTCACCCCTCCACTTT.

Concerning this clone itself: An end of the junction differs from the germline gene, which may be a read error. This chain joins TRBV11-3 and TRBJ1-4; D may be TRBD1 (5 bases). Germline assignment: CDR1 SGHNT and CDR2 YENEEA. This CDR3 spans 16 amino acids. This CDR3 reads CASSPSGGLGNEKLFF. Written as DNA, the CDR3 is TGTGCCAGCAGCCCTTCGGGGGGACTGGGTAATGAAAAGCTGTTTTTT.

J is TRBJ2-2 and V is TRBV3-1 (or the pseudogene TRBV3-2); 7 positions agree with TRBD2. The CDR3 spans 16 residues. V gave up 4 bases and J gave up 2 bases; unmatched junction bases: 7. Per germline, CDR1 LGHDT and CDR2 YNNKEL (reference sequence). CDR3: CASSPLRGGNTGELFF. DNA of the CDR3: TGTGCCAGCAGCCCCCTCCGCGGGGGAAACACCGGGGAGCTGTTTTTT.

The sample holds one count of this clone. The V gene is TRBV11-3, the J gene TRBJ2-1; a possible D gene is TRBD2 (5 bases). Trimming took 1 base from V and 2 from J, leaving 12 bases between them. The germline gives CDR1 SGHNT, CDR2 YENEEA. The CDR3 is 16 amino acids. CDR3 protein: CASSLGGSVPYNEQFF. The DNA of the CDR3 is TGTGCCAGCAGCTTAGGCGGGTCCGTTCCCTACAATGAGCAGTTCTTC.

CDR3 bases: TGTGCCACCAAAGCGGTGGGACAGACTAATTCACCCCTCCACTTT. Amino acid sequence: CATKAVGQTNSPLHF. The chain carries TRBV28 and TRBJ1-6; 7 nucleotides align to TRBD1. This CDR3 has 15 amino acids. V dropped 10 bases and J dropped 6; count of bases not matched to a gene: 12. Germline CDR1 is MDHEN and CDR2 is SYDVKM.

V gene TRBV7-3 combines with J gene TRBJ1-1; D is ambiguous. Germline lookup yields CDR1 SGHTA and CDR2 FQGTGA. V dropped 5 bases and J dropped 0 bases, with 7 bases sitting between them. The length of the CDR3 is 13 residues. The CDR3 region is CASSKTMNTEAFF. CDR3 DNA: TGTGCCAGCAGCAAAACAATGAACACTGAAGCTTTCTTT.